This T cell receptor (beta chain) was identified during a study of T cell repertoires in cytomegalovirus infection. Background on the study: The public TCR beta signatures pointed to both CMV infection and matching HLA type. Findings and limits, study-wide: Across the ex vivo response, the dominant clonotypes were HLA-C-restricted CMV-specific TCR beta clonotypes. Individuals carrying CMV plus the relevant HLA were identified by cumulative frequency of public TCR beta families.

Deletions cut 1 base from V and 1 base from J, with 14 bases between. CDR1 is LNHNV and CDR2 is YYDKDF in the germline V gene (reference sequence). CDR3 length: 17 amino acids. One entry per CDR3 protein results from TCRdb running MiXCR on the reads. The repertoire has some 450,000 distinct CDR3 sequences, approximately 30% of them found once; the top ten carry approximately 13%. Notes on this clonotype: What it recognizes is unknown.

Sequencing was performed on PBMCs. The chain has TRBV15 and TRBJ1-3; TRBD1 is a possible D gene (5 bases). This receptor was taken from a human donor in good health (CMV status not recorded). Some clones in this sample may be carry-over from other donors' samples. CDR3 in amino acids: CATSRGIWAGSGNTIYF. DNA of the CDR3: TGTGCCACCAGCAGAGGGATTTGGGCAGGGTCTGGAAACACCATATATTTT.